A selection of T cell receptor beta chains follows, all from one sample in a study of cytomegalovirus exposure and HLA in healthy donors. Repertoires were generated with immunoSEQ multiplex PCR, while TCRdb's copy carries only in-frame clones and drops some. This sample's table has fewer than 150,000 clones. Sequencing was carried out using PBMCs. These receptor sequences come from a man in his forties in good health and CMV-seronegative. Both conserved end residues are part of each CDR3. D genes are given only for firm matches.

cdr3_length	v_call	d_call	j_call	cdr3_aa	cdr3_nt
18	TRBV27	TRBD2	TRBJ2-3	CASKPGLAGGTSTDTQYF	TGTGCCAGCAAACCGGGACTAGCGGGGGGCACTAGCACAGATACGCAGTATTTT
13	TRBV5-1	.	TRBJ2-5	CASSPGSDLEQYF	TGCGCCAGCAGTCCGGGTTCCGATTTGGAACAGTACTTC
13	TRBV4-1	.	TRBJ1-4	CASSQLRSEKLFF	TGCGCCAGCAGCCAATTAAGGAGTGAAAAACTGTTTTTT
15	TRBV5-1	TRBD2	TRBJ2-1	CASTLAGSSYNEQFF	TGCGCCAGCACACTAGCGGGGTCCTCCTACAATGAGCAGTTCTTC
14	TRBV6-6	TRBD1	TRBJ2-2	CASRRTGGTGELFF	TGTGCCAGCAGACGGACAGGGGGGACCGGGGAGCTGTTTTTT
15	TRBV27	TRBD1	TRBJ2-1	CASTNRQGARNEQFF	TGTGCCAGCACCAACAGACAGGGGGCTAGGAATGAGCAGTTCTTC
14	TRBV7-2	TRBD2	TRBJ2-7	CASSLPLAPYEQYF	TGTGCCAGCAGCTTACCACTAGCGCCCTACGAGCAGTACTTC
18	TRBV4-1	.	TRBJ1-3	CASSRSSPGTPTGNTIYF	TGCGCCAGCAGCCGGAGCTCGCCCGGGACACCAACCGGGAACACCATATATTTT
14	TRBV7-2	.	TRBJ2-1	CASSLALEMNEQFF	TGTGCCAGCAGCTTAGCGCTGGAGATGAATGAGCAGTTCTTC
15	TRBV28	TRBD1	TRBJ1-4	CASSTGGVTNEKLFF	TGTGCCAGCAGTACAGGGGGCGTCACAAATGAAAAACTGTTTTTT
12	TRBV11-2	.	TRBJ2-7	CASSLIGSEQYF	TGTGCCAGCAGCTTAATCGGTAGCGAGCAGTACTTC
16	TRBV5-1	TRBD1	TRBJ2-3	CASSSGTGASTDTQYF	TGCGCCAGCAGCAGTGGGACAGGGGCTAGCACAGATACGCAGTATTTT